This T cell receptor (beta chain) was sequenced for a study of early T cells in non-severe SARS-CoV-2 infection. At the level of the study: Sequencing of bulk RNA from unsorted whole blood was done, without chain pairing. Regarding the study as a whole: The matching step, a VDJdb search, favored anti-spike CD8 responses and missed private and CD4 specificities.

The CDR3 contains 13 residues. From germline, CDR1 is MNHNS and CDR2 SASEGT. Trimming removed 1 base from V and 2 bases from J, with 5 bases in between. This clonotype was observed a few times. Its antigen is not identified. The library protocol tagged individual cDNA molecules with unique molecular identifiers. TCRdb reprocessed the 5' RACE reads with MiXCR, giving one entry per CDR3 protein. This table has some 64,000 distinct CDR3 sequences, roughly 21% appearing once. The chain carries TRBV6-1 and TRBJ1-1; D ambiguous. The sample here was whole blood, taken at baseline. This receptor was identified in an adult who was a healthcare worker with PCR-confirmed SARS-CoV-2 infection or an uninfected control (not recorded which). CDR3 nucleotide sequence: TGTGCCAGCAGTGAAGATTTCAACACTGAAGCTTTCTTT. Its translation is CASSEDFNTEAFF.